One sample yielded the 11 T cell receptor beta chains listed below, sequenced in a study of control samples from healthy donors and cancer patients. Generated by immunoSEQ multiplex PCR, the TCRdb table keeps only in-frame clones and is missing some. This sample yields approximately 170,000 clones, of which 91% are seen a single time; about 1.6% belongs to the top ten. The sample was blood. The receptors were sampled from a woman in her 30s in good health.

The chain is built from TRBV6-4 and TRBJ1-5; D gene ambiguous. V gave up 2 bases and J gave up 0 bases, with 2 bases separating them. The CDR3 is made up of 13 amino acids. Germline V gene data show CDR1 as MRHNA and CDR2 as SNTAGT. The CDR3 DNA is TGTGCCAGCAGTGACAATAGCAATCAGCCCCAGCATTTT. It yields the protein CASSDNSNQPQHF.

The genes are TRBV14 and TRBJ2-3; 9 bases match TRBD2. Trimming took 1 base from V and 2 from J; bases not matched to a gene: 13. Germline V gene data show CDR1 as SGHDN and CDR2 as FVKESK. The CDR3 is 19 residues long. DNA of the CDR3: TGTGCCAGCAGCCAAGTTCGGTTTAGCGGGAGAGGCCCCACAGATACGCAGTATTTT. The encoded protein is CASSQVRFSGRGPTDTQYF.

This clone was seen just once. The rearrangement links TRBV27 to TRBJ2-1; 9 nucleotides align to TRBD2. The germline gives CDR1 MNHEY, CDR2 SMNVEV (reference sequence). The CDR3 is 13 residues long. The CDR3 DNA is TGTGCTTCCGAGCGGGGGGCCTACAATGAGCAGTTCTTC. Its translation is CASERGAYNEQFF.

The chain couples TRBV28 to TRBJ1-1; unclear D gene. The CDR3 runs 14 residues. Deletions cut 7 bases from V and 3 bases from J, with 15 bases between. Germline values: CDR1 MDHEN, CDR2 SYDVKM. CDR3 sequence: CASNAPSSHTEAFF. CDR3 DNA sequence: TGTGCCAGCAATGCCCCTTCCTCCCACACTGAAGCTTTCTTT. Complete variable domain (other parts from reference TRBV28 and TRBJ1-1): DVKVTQSSRYLVKRTGEKVFLECVQDMDHENMFWYRQDPGLGLRLIYFSYDVKMKEKGDIPEGYSVSREKKERFSLILESASTNQTSMYLCASNAPSSHTEAFFGQGTRLTVV.

This clone occurred a few times. The J gene is TRBJ2-1, the V gene TRBV4-3, with 11 nucleotides matching TRBD2. The germline V gene has CDR1 LGHNA and CDR2 YSLEER. Trimming at V came to 2 bases and at J to 2 bases, leaving 8 bases not matched to a gene. The CDR3 has 18 residues. CDR3 amino acids: CASSQSSLAGATYNEQFF. CDR3 nucleotide sequence: TGCGCCAGCAGCCAATCCTCACTAGCGGGAGCGACCTACAATGAGCAGTTCTTC.

CDR3 region: CASSPGYNQPQHF. CDR3 bases: TGTGCCAGCAGTCCAGGGTACAATCAGCCCCAGCATTTT. The chain employs TRBV6-4 and TRBJ1-5; D is possibly TRBD1 (5 bases). V was shortened by 5 bases and J by 3 bases, with 8 bases between the two germline ends. CDR3 size: 13 residues. Germline CDR1 reads MRHNA; CDR2 reads SNTAGT.

The J gene is TRBJ1-5, the V gene TRBV6-1; D is unresolved. CDR3 length: 17 amino acids. With 2 bases removed from V and 0 bases from J, the gap between germline ends came to 14 bases. Germline assignment: CDR1 MNHNS and CDR2 SASEGT. The CDR3 loop reads CASSERVRTDSNQPQHF. DNA for the CDR3: TGTGCCAGCAGTGAAAGGGTCAGGACGGATAGCAATCAGCCCCAGCATTTT.

This sequence joins TRBV19 and TRBJ1-1, with D maybe TRBD1 (5 bases). This CDR3 contains 15 residues. Germline V gene data show CDR1 as LNHDA and CDR2 as SQIVND (reference sequence). Trimming took off 3 bases at V and 6 bases at J, with 17 bases between the two ends. Here the CDR3 DNA reads TGTGCCAGTAGTATGCCCAGGGTCGGGGGTGCTGAAGCTTTCTTT. The encoded protein is CASSMPRVGGAEAFF.

This chain connects TRBV25-1 to TRBJ2-1; 10 bases align to TRBD1. The CDR3 is made up of 15 amino acids. Per germline, CDR1 MGHDK and CDR2 SYGVNS. The junction had 5 bases not matched to a gene; V was cut back by 6 bases and J by 3 bases. CDR3 region: CASSPRTGGYNEQFF. For the CDR3, the DNA is TGTGCCAGCAGCCCCAGGACAGGGGGCTACAATGAGCAGTTCTTC. The full variable domain, completed using reference TRBV25-1 and TRBJ2-1, is EADIYQTPRYLVIGTGKKITLECSQTMGHDKMYWYQQDPGMELHLIHYSYGVNSTEKGDLSSESTVSRIRTEHFPLTLESARPSHTSQYLCASSPRTGGYNEQFFGPGTRLTVL.

The chain links TRBV30 to TRBJ1-3; D not resolved. The CDR3 spans 12 residues. Deletions cut 0 bases from V and 4 bases from J, with 4 bases between. Germline values: CDR1 GTSNPN, CDR2 SVGIG (reference sequence). Written as DNA, the CDR3 is TGTGCCTGGAGTGTCATGGGAAACACCATATATTTT. It translates to CAWSVMGNTIYF.

The V and J genes are TRBV5-1 and TRBJ1-5; 12 bases agree with TRBD1. The V gene's germline CDR1 is SGHRS and CDR2 YFSETQ. V dropped 4 bases and J dropped 5; count of bases not matched to a gene: 4. The CDR3 is made up of 15 amino acids. CDR3 nucleotide sequence: TGCGCCAGCAGCGCCGGGACAGGGGGCGATCAGCCCCAGCATTTT. Amino acid sequence: CASSAGTGGDQPQHF. Full variable domain (missing parts from reference TRBV5-1 and TRBJ1-5): KAGVTQTPRYLIKTRGQQVTLSCSPISGHRSVSWYQQTPGQGLQFLFEYFSETQRNKGNFPGRFSGRQFSNSRSEMNVSTLELGDSALYLCASSAGTGGDQPQHFGDGTRLSIL.